This T cell receptor beta chain comes out of a study of T cells in Graves' hyperthyroidism and ophthalmopathy. Trimming left V 7 bases short and J 7 bases short, with 14 bases between. CDR1 is SQVTM and CDR2 is ANQGSEA in the germline V gene. This CDR3 is 12 amino acids long. Authors of the study amplified TCR beta CDR3 regions from RNA transcripts. An initial round of RT-PCR targeting the TCR CDR3 relied on the HTBI primer set. One entry per CDR3 protein, called by TCRdb with MiXCR from the multiplex PCR reads. In the table there are roughly 710,000 distinct CDR3 sequences, around a third of which are singletons. Patients were aged 18 to 65, had disease duration under 2 months, and had newly diagnosed hyperthyroidism. The study excluded patients with uncontrolled infection, other autoimmune disease, pregnancy or lactation. PBMCs were collected from a roughly 10 ml volume of fresh peripheral blood.

The clonotype comes from a woman in her forties with Graves' hyperthyroidism. The sequenced sample was blood. The chain is built from TRBV29-1 and TRBJ2-1; D is perhaps TRBD1 or TRBD2 (6 bases each). DNA of the CDR3: TGCAGCGCCGGGGGCGTTGGGAATGAGCAGTTCTTC. Protein sequence: CSAGGVGNEQFF.